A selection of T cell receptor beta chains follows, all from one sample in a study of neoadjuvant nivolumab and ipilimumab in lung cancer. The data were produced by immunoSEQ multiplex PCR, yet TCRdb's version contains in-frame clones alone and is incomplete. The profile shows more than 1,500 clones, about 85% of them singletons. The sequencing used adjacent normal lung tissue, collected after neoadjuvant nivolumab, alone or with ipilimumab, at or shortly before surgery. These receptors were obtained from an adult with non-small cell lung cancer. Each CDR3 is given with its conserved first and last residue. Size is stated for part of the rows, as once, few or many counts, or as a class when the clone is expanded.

CDR3 protein: CASRSPGQGGGYTF; V gene: TRBV5-5; clone size: -
CDR3 protein: CASSPLLAASYEQYF; V gene: TRBV11-2; clone size: -
CDR3 protein: CASSTGTSGSVGYQETQYF; V gene: TRBV5-1; clone size: -
CDR3 protein: CASSLQGAGNTIYF; V gene: TRBV5-1; clone size: -
CDR3 protein: CASSPSGNTGELFF; V gene: TRBV7-8; clone size: -
CDR3 protein: CASSQGVTRAYEQYF; V gene: TRBV4-3; clone size: -
CDR3 protein: CASSERLAGGDTQYF; V gene: TRBV6-4; clone size: -
CDR3 protein: CASSLPFTRTGVAFF; V gene: TRBV28; clone size: -
CDR3 protein: CASSVRDSGRGETQYF; V gene: TRBV11-1; clone size: -
CDR3 protein: CASSLSGQANRYNYGYTF; V gene: TRBV5-6; clone size: -
CDR3 protein: CASSFQERGLQETQYF; V gene: TRBV5-1; clone size: few
CDR3 protein: CAWSLEQGSYGYTF; V gene: TRBV30; clone size: -
CDR3 protein: CASSLVVAATYEQYF; V gene: TRBV7-9; clone size: -
CDR3 protein: CASSFNPGHMNTEAFF; V gene: TRBV5-6; clone size: -
CDR3 protein: CARRGYGFNEQFF; V gene: TRBV10-1; clone size: -
CDR3 protein: CASSSGPWALSGANVLTF; V gene: TRBV11-2; clone size: -
CDR3 protein: CAISEEGALYGYTF; V gene: TRBV10-3; clone size: -
CDR3 protein: CASSPFMREDTGELFF; V gene: TRBV7-8; clone size: -
CDR3 protein: CASSNLLATIRTEAFF; V gene: TRBV21-1; clone size: -
CDR3 protein: CSARRDYGYTF; V gene: TRBV20-1; clone size: -
CDR3 protein: CASSQEGASGSDTQYF; V gene: TRBV4-2; clone size: few
CDR3 protein: CASSIGLAGVGEQYF; V gene: TRBV6-5; clone size: -
CDR3 protein: CASSSGTGGLGTEAFF; V gene: TRBV19; clone size: -
CDR3 protein: CASSNFLRAKYEQYF; V gene: TRBV2; clone size: -
CDR3 protein: CASSPGTGNTGELFF; V gene: TRBV9; clone size: -
CDR3 protein: CASSEVPLAGVGEQYF; V gene: TRBV2; clone size: -
CDR3 protein: CASSIQETQYF; V gene: TRBV28; clone size: -
CDR3 protein: CASSQGEGGQPQHF; V gene: TRBV4-3; clone size: -
CDR3 protein: CASSLEAGGPGDTQYF; V gene: TRBV5-1; clone size: once
CDR3 protein: CASSLSGRGDYEQYF; V gene: TRBV27; clone size: few
CDR3 protein: CASRLAVRGGRTSTGELFF; V gene: TRBV12-2; clone size: -
CDR3 protein: CASSGYGLHQFF; V gene: TRBV9; clone size: -
CDR3 protein: CASSPGTAIYEQYF; V gene: TRBV5-4; clone size: -
CDR3 protein: CASRADSYYEQYF; V gene: TRBV14; clone size: -
CDR3 protein: CASSPGGVDNEQFF; V gene: TRBV18; clone size: -
CDR3 protein: CASTGGEPNQPQHF; V gene: TRBV2; clone size: -
CDR3 protein: CASSLQHSSYEQYF; V gene: TRBV28; clone size: once
CDR3 protein: CASSKSSGGLSFDEQYF; V gene: TRBV5-1; clone size: -
CDR3 protein: CASSVTGRAFEQYF; V gene: TRBV9; clone size: -
CDR3 protein: CASSSLRQFSNQPQHF; V gene: TRBV7-7; clone size: once
CDR3 protein: CASSYPRDAGDSEQYF; V gene: TRBV6-5; clone size: -
CDR3 protein: CASRLTSGSAETQYF; V gene: TRBV2; clone size: -
CDR3 protein: CASSLGSRMYGYTF; V gene: TRBV5-4; clone size: -
CDR3 protein: CASCWGGPNTDTQYF; V gene: TRBV27; clone size: -
CDR3 protein: CASMGGVTNNQPQHF; V gene: TRBV5-5; clone size: -
CDR3 protein: CASSSPGTLSYEQYF; V gene: TRBV7-2; clone size: -
CDR3 protein: CASSLGKETQYF; V gene: TRBV4-3; clone size: -
CDR3 protein: CASRQGQSSYEQYF; V gene: TRBV6-6; clone size: -
CDR3 protein: CASSPDRDRGYTF; V gene: TRBV28; clone size: -
CDR3 protein: CASSLAGGLYEQYF; V gene: TRBV7-2; clone size: -
CDR3 protein: CAWSRTGDAETQYF; V gene: TRBV30; clone size: -